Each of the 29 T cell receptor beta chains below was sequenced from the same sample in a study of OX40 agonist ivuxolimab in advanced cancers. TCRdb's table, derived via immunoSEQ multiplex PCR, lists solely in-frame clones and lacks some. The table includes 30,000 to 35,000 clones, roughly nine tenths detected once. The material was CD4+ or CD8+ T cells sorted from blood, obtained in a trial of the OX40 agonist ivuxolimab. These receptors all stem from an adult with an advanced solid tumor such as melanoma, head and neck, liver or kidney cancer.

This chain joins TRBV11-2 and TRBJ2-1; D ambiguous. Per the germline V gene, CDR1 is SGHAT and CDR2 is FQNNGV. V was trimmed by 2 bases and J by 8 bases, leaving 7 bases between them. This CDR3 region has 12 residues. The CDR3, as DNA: TGTGCCAGCAGCTTAATAAGCGATGAGCAGTTCTTC. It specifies CASSLISDEQFF.

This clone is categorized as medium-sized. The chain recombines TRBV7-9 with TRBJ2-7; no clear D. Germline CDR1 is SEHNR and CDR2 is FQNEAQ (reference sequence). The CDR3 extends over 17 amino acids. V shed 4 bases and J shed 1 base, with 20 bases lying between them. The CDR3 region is CASSSTDPNKSSYEQYF. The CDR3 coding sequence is TGTGCCAGCAGCTCAACAGACCCCAACAAGTCATCCTACGAGCAGTACTTC.

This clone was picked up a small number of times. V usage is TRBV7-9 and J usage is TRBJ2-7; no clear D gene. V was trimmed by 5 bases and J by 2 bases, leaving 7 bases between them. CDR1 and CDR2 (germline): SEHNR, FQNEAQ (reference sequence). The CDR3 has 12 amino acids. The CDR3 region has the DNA TGTGCCAGCAGCCCCACGCCCTACGAGCAGTACTTC. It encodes CASSPTPYEQYF.

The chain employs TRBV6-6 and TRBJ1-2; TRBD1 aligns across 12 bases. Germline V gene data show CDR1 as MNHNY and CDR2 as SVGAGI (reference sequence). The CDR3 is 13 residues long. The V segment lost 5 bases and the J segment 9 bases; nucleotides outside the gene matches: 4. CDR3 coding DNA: TGTGCCAGCAGTCTGGGACAGGGGGCCAGCTACACCTTC. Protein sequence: CASSLGQGASYTF.

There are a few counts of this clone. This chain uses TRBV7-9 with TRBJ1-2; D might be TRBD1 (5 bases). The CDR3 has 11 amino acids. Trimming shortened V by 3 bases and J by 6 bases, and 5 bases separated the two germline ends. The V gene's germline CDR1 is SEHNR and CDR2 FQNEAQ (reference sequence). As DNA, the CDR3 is TGTGCCAGCAGCTTGGGGGATGGCTACACCTTC. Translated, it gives CASSLGDGYTF.

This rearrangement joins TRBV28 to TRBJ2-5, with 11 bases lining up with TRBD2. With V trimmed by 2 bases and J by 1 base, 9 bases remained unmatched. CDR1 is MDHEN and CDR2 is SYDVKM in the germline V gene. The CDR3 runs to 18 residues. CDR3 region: CASSLTGTSGHRQETQYF. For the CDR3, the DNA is TGTGCCAGCAGTTTAACCGGGACTAGCGGCCACCGCCAAGAGACCCAGTACTTC. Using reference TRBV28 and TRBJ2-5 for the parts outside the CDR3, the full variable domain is DVKVTQSSRYLVKRTGEKVFLECVQDMDHENMFWYRQDPGLGLRLIYFSYDVKMKEKGDIPEGYSVSREKKERFSLILESASTNQTSMYLCASSLTGTSGHRQETQYFGPGTRLLVL.

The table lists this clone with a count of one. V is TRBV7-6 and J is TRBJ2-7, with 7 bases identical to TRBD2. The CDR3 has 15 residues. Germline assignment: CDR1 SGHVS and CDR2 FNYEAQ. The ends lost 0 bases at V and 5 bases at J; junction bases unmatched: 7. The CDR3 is CASSLAGGGEDEQYF. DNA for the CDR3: TGTGCCAGCAGCTTAGCAGGCGGGGGAGAGGACGAGCAGTACTTC. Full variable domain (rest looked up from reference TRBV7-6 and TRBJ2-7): GAGVSQSPRYKVTKRGQDVALRCDPISGHVSLYWYRQALGQGPEFLTYFNYEAQQDKSGLPNDRFSAERPEGSISTLTIQRTEQRDSAMYRCASSLAGGGEDEQYFGPGTRLTVT.

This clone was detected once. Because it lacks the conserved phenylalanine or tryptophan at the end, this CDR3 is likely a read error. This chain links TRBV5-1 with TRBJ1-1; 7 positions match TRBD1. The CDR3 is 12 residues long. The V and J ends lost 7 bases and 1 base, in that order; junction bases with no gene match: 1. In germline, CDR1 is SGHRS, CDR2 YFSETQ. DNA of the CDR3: TGCGCCAGCCGGACAGGGAACACTGAAGCTTTCTCT. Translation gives CASRTGNTEAFS.

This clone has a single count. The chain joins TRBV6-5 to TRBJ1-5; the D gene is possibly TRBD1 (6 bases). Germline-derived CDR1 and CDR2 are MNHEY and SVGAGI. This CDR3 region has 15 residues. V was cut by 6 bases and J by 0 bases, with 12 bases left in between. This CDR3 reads CASSNGGHSNQPQHF. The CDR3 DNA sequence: TGTGCCAGCAGCAATGGGGGCCATAGCAATCAGCCCCAGCATTTT.

CDR3 loop: CSVEGVRGNLNTEAFF. The CDR3 nucleotides are TGCAGCGTTGAAGGCGTGCGGGGAAATTTGAACACTGAAGCTTTCTTT. The chain couples TRBV29-1 to TRBJ1-1; D not resolved. Germline CDR1 is SQVTM and CDR2 is ANQGSEA. V shed 1 base and J shed 0 bases, with 15 bases lying between them. The CDR3 has 16 residues.

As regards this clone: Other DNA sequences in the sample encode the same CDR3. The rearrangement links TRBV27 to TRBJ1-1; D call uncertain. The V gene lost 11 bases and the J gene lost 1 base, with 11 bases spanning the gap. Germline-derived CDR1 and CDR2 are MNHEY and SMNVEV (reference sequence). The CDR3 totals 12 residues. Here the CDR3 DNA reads TGTGCCTCCCGGGGAGGGAACACTGAAGCTTTCTTT. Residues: CASRGGNTEAFF.

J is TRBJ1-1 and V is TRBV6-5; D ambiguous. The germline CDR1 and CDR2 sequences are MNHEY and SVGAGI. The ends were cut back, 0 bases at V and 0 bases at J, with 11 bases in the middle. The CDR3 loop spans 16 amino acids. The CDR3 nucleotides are TGTGCCAGCAGTTACTCGTCCCAGTTCATGAACACTGAAGCTTTCTTT. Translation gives CASSYSSQFMNTEAFF.

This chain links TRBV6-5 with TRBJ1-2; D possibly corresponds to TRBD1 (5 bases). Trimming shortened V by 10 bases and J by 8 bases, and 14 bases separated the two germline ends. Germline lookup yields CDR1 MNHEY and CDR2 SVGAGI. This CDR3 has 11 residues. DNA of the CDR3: TGTGCCACGAACCCGGGGGGGGGCTACACCTTC. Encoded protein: CATNPGGGYTF.

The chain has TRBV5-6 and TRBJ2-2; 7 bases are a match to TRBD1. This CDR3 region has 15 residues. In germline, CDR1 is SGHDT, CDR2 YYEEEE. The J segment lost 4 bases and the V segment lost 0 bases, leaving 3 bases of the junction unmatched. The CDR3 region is CASSLEQGPTGELFF. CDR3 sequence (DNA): TGTGCCAGCAGCTTGGAACAGGGGCCCACCGGGGAGCTGTTTTTT.

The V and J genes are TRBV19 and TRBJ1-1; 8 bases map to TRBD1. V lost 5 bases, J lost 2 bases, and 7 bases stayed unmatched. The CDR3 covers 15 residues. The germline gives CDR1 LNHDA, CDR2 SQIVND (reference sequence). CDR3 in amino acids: CASSSSGTGNTEAFF. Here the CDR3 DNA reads TGTGCCAGTAGTTCTTCCGGGACAGGAAACACTGAAGCTTTCTTT.

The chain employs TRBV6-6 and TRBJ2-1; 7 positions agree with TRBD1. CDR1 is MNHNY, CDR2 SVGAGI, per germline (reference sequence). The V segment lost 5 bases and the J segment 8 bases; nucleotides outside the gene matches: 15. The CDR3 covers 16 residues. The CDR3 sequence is CASSHTKDRDWDEQFF. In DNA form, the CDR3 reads TGTGCCAGCAGTCACACAAAAGACAGGGATTGGGATGAGCAGTTCTTC.

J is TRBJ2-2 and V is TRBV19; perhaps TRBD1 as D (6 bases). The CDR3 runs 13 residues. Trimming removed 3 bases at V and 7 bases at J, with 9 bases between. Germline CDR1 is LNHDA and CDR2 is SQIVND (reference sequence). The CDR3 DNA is TGTGCCAGTAGTATTAGGACAGACGGGGAGCTGTTTTTT. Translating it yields CASSIRTDGELFF.

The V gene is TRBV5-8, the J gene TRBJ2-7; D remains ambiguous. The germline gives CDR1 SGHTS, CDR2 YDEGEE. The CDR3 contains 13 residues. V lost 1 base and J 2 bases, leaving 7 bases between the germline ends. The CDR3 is CASSLSVPYEQYF. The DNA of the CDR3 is TGTGCCAGCAGCTTGTCTGTTCCCTACGAGCAGTACTTC. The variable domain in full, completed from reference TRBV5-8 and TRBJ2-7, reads EAGVTQSPTHLIKTRGQQATLRCSPISGHTSVYWYQQALGLGLQFLLWYDEGEERNRGNFPPRFSGRQFPNYSSELNVNALELEDSALYLCASSLSVPYEQYFGPGTRLTVT.

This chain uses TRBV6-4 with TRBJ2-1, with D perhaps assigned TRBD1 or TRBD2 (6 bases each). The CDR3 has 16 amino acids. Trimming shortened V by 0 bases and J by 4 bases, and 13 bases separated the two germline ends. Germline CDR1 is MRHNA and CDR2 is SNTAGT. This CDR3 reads CASSDSGGSVYNEQFF. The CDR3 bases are TGTGCCAGCAGTGACTCAGGGGGGTCCGTGTACAATGAGCAGTTCTTC.

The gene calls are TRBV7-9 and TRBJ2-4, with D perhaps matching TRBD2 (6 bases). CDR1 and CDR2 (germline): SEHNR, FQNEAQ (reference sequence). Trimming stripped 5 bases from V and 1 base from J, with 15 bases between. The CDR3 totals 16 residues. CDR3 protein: CASSPGDPLAKNIQYF. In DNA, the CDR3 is TGTGCCAGCAGCCCGGGGGATCCTCTTGCCAAAAACATTCAGTACTTC.

CDR3 bases: TGTGCCAGCAGTTTTATGGCAGATACGCAGTATTTT. Amino acids: CASSFMADTQYF. J is TRBJ2-3 and V is TRBV28; D remains unclear. V gave up 3 bases and J gave up 4 bases, with 5 bases separating them. Germline values: CDR1 MDHEN, CDR2 SYDVKM. The CDR3 covers 12 residues.

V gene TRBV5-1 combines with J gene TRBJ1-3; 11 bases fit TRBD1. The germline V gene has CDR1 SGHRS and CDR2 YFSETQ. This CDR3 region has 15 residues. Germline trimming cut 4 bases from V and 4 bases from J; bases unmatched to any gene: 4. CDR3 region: CASSVDRGPGNTIYF. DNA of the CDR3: TGCGCCAGCAGCGTGGACAGGGGGCCAGGAAACACCATATATTTT. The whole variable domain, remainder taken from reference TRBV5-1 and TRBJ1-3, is KAGVTQTPRYLIKTRGQQVTLSCSPISGHRSVSWYQQTPGQGLQFLFEYFSETQRNKGNFPGRFSGRQFSNSRSEMNVSTLELGDSALYLCASSVDRGPGNTIYFGEGSWLTVV.

The CDR3 nucleotides are TGTGCCAGCAGCTTGGGGTCAGGGATCTACGAGCAGTACTTC. Its protein product is CASSLGSGIYEQYF. The V and J genes are TRBV5-6 and TRBJ2-7; D is perhaps TRBD1 (5 bases). The germline V gene encodes CDR1 SGHDT and CDR2 YYEEEE. Trimming removed 0 bases at V and 3 bases at J, with 10 bases between. The CDR3 is 14 amino acids. Together with reference TRBV5-6 and TRBJ2-7, the CDR3 gives the full variable domain: DAGVTQSPTHLIKTRGQQVTLRCSPKSGHDTVSWYQQALGQGPQFIFQYYEEEERQRGNFPDRFSGHQFPNYSSELNVNALLLGDSALYLCASSLGSGIYEQYFGPGTRLTVT.

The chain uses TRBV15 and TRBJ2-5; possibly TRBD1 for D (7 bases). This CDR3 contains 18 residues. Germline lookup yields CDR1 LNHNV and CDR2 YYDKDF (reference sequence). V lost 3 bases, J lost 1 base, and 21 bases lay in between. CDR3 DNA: TGTGCCACCAGCAGGGGAGGAGTGACAGGGACCCCCCAAGAGACCCAGTACTTC. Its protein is CATSRGGVTGTPQETQYF.

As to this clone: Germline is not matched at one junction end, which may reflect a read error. This CDR3 is CASSPGTDYGYIF. The CDR3 bases are TGTGCCAGCAGCCCTGGGACAGACTATGGCTACATCTTC. This chain connects TRBV5-8 to TRBJ1-2; 7 bases fit TRBD1. Per germline, CDR1 SGHTS and CDR2 YDEGEE. The CDR3 runs to 13 residues. Looking up the rest from reference TRBV5-8 and TRBJ1-2 gives the full variable domain: EAGVTQSPTHLIKTRGQQATLRCSPISGHTSVYWYQQALGLGLQFLLWYDEGEERNRGNFPPRFSGRQFPNYSSELNVNALELEDSALYLCASSPGTDYGYIFGSGTRLTVV.

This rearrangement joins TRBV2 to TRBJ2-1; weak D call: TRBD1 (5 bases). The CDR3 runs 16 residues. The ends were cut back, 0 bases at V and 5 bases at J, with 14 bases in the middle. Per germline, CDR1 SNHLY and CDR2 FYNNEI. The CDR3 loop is CASSEATATLDNEQFF. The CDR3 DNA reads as TGTGCCAGCAGTGAAGCGACAGCAACTCTAGACAATGAGCAGTTCTTC.

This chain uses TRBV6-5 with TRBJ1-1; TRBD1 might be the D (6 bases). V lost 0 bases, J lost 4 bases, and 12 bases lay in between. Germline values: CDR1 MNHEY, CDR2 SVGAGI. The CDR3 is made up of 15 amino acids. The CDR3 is CASSYSSQGSTEAFF. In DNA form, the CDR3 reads TGTGCCAGCAGTTACTCGAGTCAGGGGAGCACTGAAGCTTTCTTT.

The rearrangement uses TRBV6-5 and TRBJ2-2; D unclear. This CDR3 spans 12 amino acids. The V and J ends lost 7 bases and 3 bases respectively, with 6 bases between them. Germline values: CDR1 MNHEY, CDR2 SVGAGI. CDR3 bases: TGTGCCAGCATTAAGGACACCGGGGAGCTGTTTTTT. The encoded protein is CASIKDTGELFF.

This CDR3 reads CASSLGRDQVFMNTEAFF. The CDR3 DNA reads TGTGCCAGCAGCTTAGGGCGGGATCAAGTGTTCATGAACACTGAAGCTTTCTTT. V is TRBV5-6 and J is TRBJ1-1; the D is unclear. V was trimmed by 2 bases and J by 0 bases, leaving 20 bases between them. CDR3 length equals 18 residues. The germline gives CDR1 SGHDT, CDR2 YYEEEE.